This T cell receptor beta chain was captured in a study of cytomegalovirus exposure and HLA in healthy donors. The study's findings and limits: CMV antigen specificity was confirmed in vitro for a few CMV-associated chains. Donors were assumed by presence/absence analyses to have roughly uniform sequencing depth. In a later analysis, TCR beta V- and J-gene trimming showed a link to a missense DCLRE1C variant.

CDR1 SGDLS and CDR2 YYNGEE come from the germline V gene. The length of the CDR3 is 18 residues. V was shortened by 3 bases and J by 1 base, with 23 bases between the two germline ends. The PCR employed 60 Vbeta primers together with 13 Jbeta primers. Assay used: immunoSEQ multiplex PCR; TCRdb lists only in-frame clones, some missing. The sample consists of 120,000 or so clones, 81% of them appearing once. As concerns this clone: The antigen is not known.

The sequenced material came from PBMCs. The chain is built from TRBV9 and TRBJ2-7; TRBD1 is a possible D gene (5 bases). The sequence derives from a man younger than 35 in good health and CMV-seronegative. The CDR3 DNA is TGTGCCAGCAGCGCCCAGGGTGGGGTGAACCTCCAATCCTACGAGCAGTACTTC. Protein sequence: CASSAQGGVNLQSYEQYF.